The source of this TCR beta chain is a study of blood T cell repertoires in COVID-19 (TCRdb year 2020). Some background on the complete study: Samples from collaborators originated in the United States, Italy and Spain and spanned both the acute and convalescent phases of COVID-19. Sample metadata almost always included a de-identified subject ID, COVID-19 status, age in years and sex. A freely available public database, intended as a resource for researchers studying the immune response to SARS-CoV-2, is where the repertoires were released. Samples came from the ongoing ImmuneRACE study (first 160 participants) plus 1,254 subjects from 6 global collaborators. The material from the prospective study consisted of cDNA or gDNA derived from T cells, B-cell-depleted T cells, or PBMCs. Subjects who had been exposed to COVID-19, were actively infected with it, or had recovered from it provided the deeply sampled blood TCRbeta repertoires that made up the dataset. Where HLA class I and class II types were available, the types were taken from metadata supplied by the sample provider, not from assay-based typing. What the work shows at the level of the full study, not this receptor alone: The quantity of clinical and demographic metadata differed by source and by participant and was supplied without curation.

V is cut back by 0 bases and J by 1 base, with 3 bases in the junction unmatched. As encoded in the germline V gene, CDR1 is LGHNA while CDR2 is YNFKEQ. Including the terminal cysteine and phenylalanine, the CDR3 comprises 15 residues. Of all the DNA, just the CDR3 is kept, 45 bases in frame from base 1. In regard to this clone: Its antigen is unknown. No clone much larger than this one lies a single base away; base qualities are absent.

TCRbeta CDR3 regions were amplified from genomic DNA using the immunoSEQ Assay, a bias-controlled multiplex PCR. On the study's bioinformatics: The number of nucleated cells in each sample was estimated by amplification of reference gene primers within the assay. Sequence reads were collapsed and filtered to measure the absolute abundance of every unique TCRbeta CDR3 rearrangement. For each sample, productive Simpson clonality was calculated as the square root of Simpson's diversity index across productive rearrangements. TCRdb took over this immuneACCESS table, retaining in-frame rearrangements with V and J assigned. Such tables are incomplete; in checked studies, under half of the missing clones stem from an unresolved V gene, and the remainder is unexplained. The V and J calls and the clone size are those of that table, but D and trimming were determined from the DNA. The sample table holds about 59,000 clones, of which 90% were seen once. The ten largest clones take up around a sixth of the sample.

Collaborating institutions collected whole blood in K2EDTA tubes following their own protocols. For TCRbeta analysis, collaborator samples were shipped as frozen whole blood, as isolated PBMCs, or as DNA extracted from either sample type. The sequencing sample was made of peripheral blood. This receptor was taken from an elderly man with acute or convalescent COVID-19. Here the chain combines TRBV4-2 and TRBJ2-7, and TRBD1 aligns with 7 junction nucleotides. The CDR3 region has the sequence CASSQDWTGSYEQYF. The DNA sequence follows: TGTGCCAGCAGCCAAGACTGGACAGGTTCCTACGAGCAGTACTTC.